This T cell receptor beta chain originates from a study of T cells in Graves' hyperthyroidism and ophthalmopathy. Trimming removed 6 bases from V and 6 bases from J, with 3 bases in between. Germline assignment: CDR1 DFQATT and CDR2 SNEGSKA (reference sequence). The CDR3 length is 8 residues. Amplification of TCR beta CDR3 regions was performed using RNA transcripts as template. First-round RT-PCR with HTBI primers amplified the TCR CDR3 region. TCRdb fed the multiplex PCR reads into MiXCR, producing one record per CDR3 protein. The data contain around 580,000 distinct CDR3 sequences, approximately 15% of them singletons.

The V gene is TRBV20-1, the J gene TRBJ2-7; D remains ambiguous. Sequences were obtained from blood. This receptor was identified in a woman aged 18-35 years with Graves' hyperthyroidism. The chain's CDR3 is CSAFEQYF. The CDR3 bases are TGCAGTGCCTTCGAGCAGTACTTC.